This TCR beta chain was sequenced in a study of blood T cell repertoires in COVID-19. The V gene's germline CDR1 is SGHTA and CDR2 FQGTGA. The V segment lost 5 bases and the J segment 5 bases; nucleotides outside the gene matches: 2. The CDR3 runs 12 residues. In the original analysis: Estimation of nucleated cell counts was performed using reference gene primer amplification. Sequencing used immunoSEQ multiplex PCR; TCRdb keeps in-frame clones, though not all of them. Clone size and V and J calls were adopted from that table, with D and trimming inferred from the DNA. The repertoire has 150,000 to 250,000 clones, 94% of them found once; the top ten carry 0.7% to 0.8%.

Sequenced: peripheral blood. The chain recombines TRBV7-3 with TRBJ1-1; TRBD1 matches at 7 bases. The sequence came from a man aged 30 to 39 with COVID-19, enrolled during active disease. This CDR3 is CASSPGQTEAFF. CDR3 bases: TGTGCCAGCAGCCCGGGACAGACTGAAGCTTTCTTT.